Below are 21 T cell receptor beta chains sequenced from a single sample in a study of T cells after posttransplantation cyclophosphamide. Clones were sequenced by immunoSEQ multiplex PCR, and TCRdb holds only the in-frame ones, with some missing. The sample is made up of about 30,000 clones, none counted only once. The sequencing sample was made of PBMCs. The receptors come from a woman aged 60 to 75 in good health, CMV-negative, and a related stem cell transplant donor.

This clone has at least ten counts. This chain connects TRBV7-2 to TRBJ2-3; D might be TRBD2 (7 bases). The CDR3 is 17 residues long. V lost 1 base, J lost 1 base, and 15 bases lay in between. Germline CDR1 is SGHTA and CDR2 is FQGNSA. The CDR3 region has the DNA TGTGCCAGCAGCTTAGTGGGGGGGCAGCTTGGCACAGATACGCAGTATTTT. Translated, it gives CASSLVGGQLGTDTQYF.

In its sample, this clone was seen many times. V and J are TRBV6-2 or TRBV6-3 and TRBJ2-5, with 9 positions matching TRBD1. The CDR3 length is 15 residues. The germline V gene encodes CDR1 MNHEY and CDR2 SVGEGT. The junction had 6 bases not matched to a gene; V was cut back by 5 bases and J by 2 bases. CDR3 sequence reads: CASSQRGTGQETQYF. The CDR3 nucleotides are TGTGCCAGCAGTCAAAGAGGGACAGGGCAAGAGACCCAGTACTTC.

There are many counts of this clone. The rearrangement uses TRBV28 and TRBJ1-2, with a possible D match to TRBD1 (5 bases). V was cut by 3 bases and J by 6 bases, with 14 bases left in between. CDR1 and CDR2 (germline): MDHEN, SYDVKM. The CDR3 has 14 residues. CDR3 bases: TGTGCCAGCAGTTTTGGGGGGTATGGAAATGGCTACACCTTC. It yields the protein CASSFGGYGNGYTF.

This clone has a count of ten or more. Other DNA sequences in the same sample also yield this CDR3. The chain joins TRBV28 to TRBJ2-7; D perhaps matches TRBD2 (5 bases). Trimming removed 5 bases from V and 2 bases from J, with 13 bases in between. From germline, CDR1 is MDHEN and CDR2 SYDVKM. The CDR3 runs 14 residues. CDR3 sequence reads: CASSPRPGTYEQYF. The CDR3 DNA is TGTGCCAGCAGTCCCCGCCCGGGGACCTACGAGCAGTACTTC.

This clone was counted ten times or more. This sequence joins TRBV6-5 and TRBJ2-7, with D possibly called TRBD1 or TRBD2 (5 bases each). This CDR3 comprises 12 residues. Germline lookup yields CDR1 MNHEY and CDR2 SVGAGI. Trimming removed 5 bases at V and 5 bases at J, with 10 bases between. As DNA, the CDR3 is TGTGCCAGCAGTGTGAGGGGCCACGAGCAGTACTTC. It is translated as CASSVRGHEQYF.

This clone was seen at least ten times. The rearrangement links TRBV4-3 to TRBJ2-7; maybe TRBD1 (6 bases). CDR3 length: 14 residues. Looked up from germline, CDR1 is LGHNA and CDR2 is YSLEER. V gave up 2 bases and J gave up 0 bases, with 8 bases separating them. The CDR3 DNA sequence: TGCGCCAGCAGCCAACAGGACAGCTCCTACGAGCAGTACTTC. Translation gives CASSQQDSSYEQYF.

Many counts were recorded for this clone. This chain joins TRBV6-1 and TRBJ2-2, with D maybe TRBD1 (5 bases). This CDR3 region has 15 residues. V lost 2 bases to trimming and J lost 4 bases, with 11 bases between them. In germline, CDR1 is MNHNS, CDR2 SASEGT. CDR3 coding DNA: TGTGCCAGCAGTGAATGGGCAGGGCGCACCGGGGAGCTGTTTTTT. Encoded protein: CASSEWAGRTGELFF.

The sample holds many counts of this clone. The J gene is TRBJ1-2, the V gene TRBV15, with 11 bases matching TRBD1. The V segment lost 8 bases and the J segment 8 bases; nucleotides outside the gene matches: 13. CDR1 and CDR2 (germline): LNHNV, YYDKDF (reference sequence). The CDR3 runs to 15 residues. The CDR3 spells CATAPGTGGLAGYTF. For the CDR3, the DNA is TGTGCCACCGCTCCCGGGACAGGGGGACTGGCCGGCTACACCTTC.

The table lists this clone with many counts. The V gene is TRBV4-3, the J gene TRBJ1-2; D not resolved. The CDR3 length is 15 residues. V was cut by 4 bases and J by 5 bases, with 17 bases left in between. Per the germline V gene, CDR1 is LGHNA and CDR2 is YSLEER. DNA of the CDR3: TGCGCCAGCAGCCCGGACGCGGGTTTCGCTTATGGCTACACCTTC. Protein product: CASSPDAGFAYGYTF.

This chain joins TRBV5-8 and TRBJ2-7, with a possible D match to TRBD1 (6 bases). The ends were cut back, 4 bases at V and 7 bases at J, with 21 bases in the middle. There are 15 residues in the CDR3. In germline, CDR1 is SGHTS, CDR2 YDEGEE. The DNA for the CDR3 is TGTGCCAGCAGCCCTGGGACAACTCAAAGGGGGGAGCAGTACTTC. This codes for CASSPGTTQRGEQYF.

At least ten counts were recorded for this clone. The J gene is TRBJ2-5, the V gene TRBV2; D is uncertain. This CDR3 region has 11 residues. The germline V gene encodes CDR1 SNHLY and CDR2 FYNNEI. The V end lost 8 bases, the J end lost 1 base, and 5 bases lay between the germline ends. The CDR3 DNA reads TGTGCCAGCCGGGTCCAAGAGACCCAGTACTTC. Translation gives CASRVQETQYF.

This clone was observed many times. The gene calls are TRBV7-9 and TRBJ2-1; 9 bases line up with TRBD2. With 3 bases clipped from V and 4 bases from J, the junction kept 4 bases outside the gene matches. Germline loops: CDR1 SEHNR, CDR2 FQNEAQ (reference sequence). The CDR3 consists of 15 residues. Here the CDR3 DNA reads TGTGCCAGCAGCTTGACTAGCGGACCGTACAATGAGCAGTTCTTC. Translating gives CASSLTSGPYNEQFF.

This clone was detected a few times. The chain carries TRBV24-1 and TRBJ2-3, with 10 bases matching TRBD1. In germline, CDR1 is KGHDR, CDR2 SFDVKD. J lost 3 bases, V lost 4 bases, and 6 bases had no gene match. The CDR3 sequence is 16 residues long. DNA of the CDR3: TGTGCCACCAGTGACATCCGGGACAGGGGAACAGATACGCAGTATTTT. Translation: CATSDIRDRGTDTQYF.

This clone was seen ten or more times. The J gene is TRBJ1-1, the V gene TRBV7-2; a weak D match, TRBD1 (5 bases). The germline V and J ends were trimmed by 1 base and 10 bases, with 10 bases remaining between them. The CDR3 totals 12 residues. Germline V gene lookup returns CDR1 SGHTA and CDR2 FQGNSA. CDR3 protein: CASSLGWGVAFF. CDR3 DNA sequence: TGTGCCAGCAGCTTAGGGTGGGGGGTAGCTTTCTTT.

The chain recombines TRBV6-1 with TRBJ2-7; no firm D call. This CDR3 is built from 14 residues. V was trimmed by 8 bases and J by 2 bases, leaving 16 bases between them. CDR1 and CDR2 from the germline V gene are MNHNS and SASEGT. The CDR3 coding sequence is TGTGCCAGCGCGCCATATAGCACCGCCTACGAGCAGTACTTC. This sequence encodes CASAPYSTAYEQYF.

Ten or more counts support this clone. The rearrangement uses TRBV19 and TRBJ1-1, with D possibly TRBD1 on 5 matching bases. V was trimmed by 4 bases and J by 8 bases, leaving 14 bases between them. The germline V gene encodes CDR1 LNHDA and CDR2 SQIVND (reference sequence). The CDR3 consists of 13 residues. CDR3 residues: CASSSIWTSEAFF. The CDR3 DNA reads as TGTGCCAGTAGTAGCATCTGGACATCAGAAGCTTTCTTT.

This clone was seen ten or more times. This chain links TRBV4-1 with TRBJ1-5; 8 bases line up with TRBD1. The V and J ends lost 0 bases and 1 base, in that order; junction bases with no gene match: 5. Germline CDR1 reads MGHRA; CDR2 reads YSYEKL. This CDR3 spans 17 amino acids. In nucleotides, the CDR3 is TGCGCCAGCAGCCAAGAAGGGCAGGGGGCAAGCAATCAGCCCCAGCATTTT. This translates into CASSQEGQGASNQPQHF.

This clone was observed many times. The rearrangement joins TRBV6-6 to TRBJ1-1, with D possibly matching TRBD1 (5 bases). Germline-derived CDR1 and CDR2 are MNHNY and SVGAGI (reference sequence). V lost 0 bases and J lost 3, with 14 bases in between. The CDR3 is 16 amino acids. CDR3 region: CASSYSGLGGDTEAFF. The CDR3 bases are TGTGCCAGCAGTTACTCGGGGTTAGGAGGGGACACTGAAGCTTTCTTT.

This clone was counted at least ten times. This chain connects TRBV28 to TRBJ2-3; 7 bases align to TRBD2. V trimming: 2 bases; J trimming: 6 bases; junction bases outside the gene matches: 5. CDR3 size: 14 residues. The germline gives CDR1 MDHEN, CDR2 SYDVKM. This chain's CDR3 is CASSLRGSGDTQYF. In DNA form, the CDR3 reads TGTGCCAGCAGTTTACGCGGGAGCGGGGATACGCAGTATTTT.

This clone has ten or more counts. CDR3 bases: TGTGCCAGCAGCCTGGACCGGCAGCCCCAGCATTTT. Its translation is CASSLDRQPQHF. The chain employs TRBV5-4 and TRBJ1-5; D remains unclear. V was clipped by 4 bases and J by 7 bases, with 9 bases between them. CDR3 size: 12 residues. From germline, CDR1 is SGHNT and CDR2 YYREEE (reference sequence).

This clone was seen many times. The chain joins TRBV9 to TRBJ1-1, with a possible D match to TRBD1 (6 bases). The CDR3 consists of 13 residues. Germline V lookup: CDR1 SGDLS, CDR2 YYNGEE. V was cut by 4 bases and J by 7 bases, with 14 bases left in between. The CDR3 is CASSPRGGNEAFF. In DNA, the CDR3 is TGTGCCAGCAGCCCGCGAGGGGGTAATGAAGCTTTCTTT.